Listed below are T cell receptor beta chains from one sample, sequenced in a study of blood T cell repertoires in COVID-19. Some clones are missing from TCRdb's copy, which holds only in-frame ones; the method was immunoSEQ multiplex PCR. The table has about 200,000 clones, less than 85% seen once. Sequences were obtained from peripheral blood. The source is a woman at least 80 years old with COVID-19, enrolled during active disease. The CDR3 runs from the conserved cysteine through the conserved F or W. D genes are given only for firm matches. Clone size is stated in some rows and not others, as once, few, many or a class when expanded.

d_gene,v_gene,abundance,j_gene,CDR3nt,CDR3aa
-,TRBV5-6,-,TRBJ1-1,TGTGCCACTTCCTCAGGGGCTCTTGAGGCTTTCTTT,CATSSGALEAFF
TRBD2,TRBV3-1/TRBV3-2,-,TRBJ2-1,TGTGCCAGCAGCCAATTGCGCGGGAGTGGGAATGAGCAGTTCTTC,CASSQLRGSGNEQFF
-,TRBV6-6,-,TRBJ2-1,TGTGCCAGCAGTTACTCAGCATATTATGAGCAGTTCTTC,CASSYSAYYEQFF
-,TRBV7-9,-,TRBJ2-5,TGTGCCAGCAGCTTATCTGGGGCCGAGCTCAAGGAGACCCAGTACTTC,CASSLSGAELKETQYF
-,TRBV28,-,TRBJ1-1,TGTGCCAGCAGTCCGTCCCTAGGCCAGCTTAACACTGAAGCTTTCTTT,CASSPSLGQLNTEAFF
-,TRBV3-1/TRBV3-2,-,TRBJ2-7,TGTGCCAGCAGCCAAGGGTTTACGCGGTCCTACGAGCAGTACTTC,CASSQGFTRSYEQYF
-,TRBV27,-,TRBJ2-1,TGTGCCAGCGGGGGGGCAGGGTCTTACAATGAGCAGTTCTTC,CASGGAGSYNEQFF
-,TRBV7-9,-,TRBJ1-1,TGTGCCAGCAGTGGGGGGGATGCCGCGAACACTGAAGCTTTCTTT,CASSGGDAANTEAFF
-,TRBV27,-,TRBJ1-1,TGTGCCAGCACCCCCCGGGGGGGCGGTGAAGCTTTCTTT,CASTPRGGGEAFF
-,TRBV28,-,TRBJ2-7,TGTGCCAGCAGACACCCGGCAGGGAATGGGCAGTACTTC,CASRHPAGNGQYF
TRBD1,TRBV3-1/TRBV3-2,once,TRBJ1-2,TGTGCCAGCAACCCGGGACAGGGTCTTCGTGGCTACACCTTC,CASNPGQGLRGYTF